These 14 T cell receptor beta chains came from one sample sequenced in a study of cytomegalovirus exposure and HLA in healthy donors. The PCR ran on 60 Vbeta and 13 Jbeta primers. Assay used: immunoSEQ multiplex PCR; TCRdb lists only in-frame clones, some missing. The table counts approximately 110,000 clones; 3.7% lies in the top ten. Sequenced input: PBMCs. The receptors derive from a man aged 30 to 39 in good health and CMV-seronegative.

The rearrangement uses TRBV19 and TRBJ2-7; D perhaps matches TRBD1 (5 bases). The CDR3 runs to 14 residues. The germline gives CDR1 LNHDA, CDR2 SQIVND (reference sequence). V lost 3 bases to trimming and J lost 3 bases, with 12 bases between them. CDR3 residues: CASSMGRGVYEQYF. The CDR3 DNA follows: TGTGCCAGTAGTATGGGTAGGGGTGTCTACGAGCAGTACTTC.

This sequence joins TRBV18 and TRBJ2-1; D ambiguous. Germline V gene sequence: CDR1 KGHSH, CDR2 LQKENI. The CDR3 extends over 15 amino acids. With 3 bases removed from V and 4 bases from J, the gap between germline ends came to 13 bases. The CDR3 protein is CASSPMVEFYNEQFF. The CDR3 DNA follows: TGTGCCAGCTCACCGATGGTAGAATTTTACAATGAGCAGTTCTTC.

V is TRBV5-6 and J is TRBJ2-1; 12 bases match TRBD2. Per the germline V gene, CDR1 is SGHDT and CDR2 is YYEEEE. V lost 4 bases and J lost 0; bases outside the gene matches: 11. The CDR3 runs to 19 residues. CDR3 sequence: CASSPGLAGPLSSYNEQFF. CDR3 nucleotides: TGTGCCAGCAGCCCCGGACTAGCGGGGCCGTTATCCTCCTACAATGAGCAGTTCTTC. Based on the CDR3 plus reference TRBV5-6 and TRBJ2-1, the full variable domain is DAGVTQSPTHLIKTRGQQVTLRCSPKSGHDTVSWYQQALGQGPQFIFQYYEEEERQRGNFPDRFSGHQFPNYSSELNVNALLLGDSALYLCASSPGLAGPLSSYNEQFFGPGTRLTVL.

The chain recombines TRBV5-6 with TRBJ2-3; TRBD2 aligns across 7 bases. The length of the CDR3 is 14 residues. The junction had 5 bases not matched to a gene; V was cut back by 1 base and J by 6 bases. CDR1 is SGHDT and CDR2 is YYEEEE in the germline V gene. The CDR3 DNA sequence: TGTGCCAGCAGCTTGTCGAGCGGGGCCGATACGCAGTATTTT. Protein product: CASSLSSGADTQYF.

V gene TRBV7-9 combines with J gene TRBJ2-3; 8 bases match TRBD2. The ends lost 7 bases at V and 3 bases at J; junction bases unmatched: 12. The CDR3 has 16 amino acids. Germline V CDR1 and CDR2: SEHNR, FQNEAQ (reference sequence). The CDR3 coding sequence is TGTGCCAGCACCTTGAGGCCCGGGGGGGTTACAGATACGCAGTATTTT. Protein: CASTLRPGGVTDTQYF.

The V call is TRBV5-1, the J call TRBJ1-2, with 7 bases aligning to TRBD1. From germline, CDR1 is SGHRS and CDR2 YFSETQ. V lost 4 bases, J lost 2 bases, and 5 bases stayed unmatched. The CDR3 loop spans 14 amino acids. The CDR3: CASSGMTGNYGYTF. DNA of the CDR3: TGCGCCAGCAGCGGGATGACAGGGAACTATGGCTACACCTTC. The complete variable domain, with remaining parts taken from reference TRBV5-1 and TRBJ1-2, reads KAGVTQTPRYLIKTRGQQVTLSCSPISGHRSVSWYQQTPGQGLQFLFEYFSETQRNKGNFPGRFSGRQFSNSRSEMNVSTLELGDSALYLCASSGMTGNYGYTFGSGTRLTVV.

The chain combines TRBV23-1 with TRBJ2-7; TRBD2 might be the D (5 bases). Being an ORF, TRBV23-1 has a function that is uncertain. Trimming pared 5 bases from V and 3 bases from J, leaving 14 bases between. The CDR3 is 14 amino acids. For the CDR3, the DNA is TGCGCCAGCAGTATGACGGGCCGGGGCTACGAGCAGTACTTC. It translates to CASSMTGRGYEQYF.

This CDR3 is CASSQLPGQETQYF. In nucleotides, the CDR3 is TGTGCCAGCAGCCAGCTCCCAGGCCAAGAGACCCAGTACTTC. The chain links TRBV4-2 to TRBJ2-5; D not resolved. The length of the CDR3 is 14 residues. CDR1 and CDR2 (germline): LGHNA, YNFKEQ. Trimming took off 3 bases at V and 1 base at J, with 9 bases between the two ends.

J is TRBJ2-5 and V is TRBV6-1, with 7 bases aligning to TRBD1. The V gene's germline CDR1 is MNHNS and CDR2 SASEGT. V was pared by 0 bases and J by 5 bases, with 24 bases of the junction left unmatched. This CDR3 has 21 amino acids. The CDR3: CASSEAAATGDYYIPVETQYF. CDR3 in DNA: TGTGCCAGCAGTGAAGCGGCGGCAACAGGGGATTACTATATCCCAGTGGAGACCCAGTACTTC.

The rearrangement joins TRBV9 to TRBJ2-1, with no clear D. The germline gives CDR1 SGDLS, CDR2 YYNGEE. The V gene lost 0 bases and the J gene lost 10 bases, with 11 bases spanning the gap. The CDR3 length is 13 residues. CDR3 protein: CASSVAPLLEQFF. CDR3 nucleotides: TGTGCCAGCAGCGTAGCCCCTTTACTGGAGCAGTTCTTC.

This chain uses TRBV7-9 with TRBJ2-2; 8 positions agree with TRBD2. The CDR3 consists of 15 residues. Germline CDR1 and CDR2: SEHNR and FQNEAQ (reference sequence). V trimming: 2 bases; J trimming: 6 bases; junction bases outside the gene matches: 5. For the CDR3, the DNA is TGTGCCAGCAGCTTAAGAGCGGGGGATGCCGGGGAGCTGTTTTTT. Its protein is CASSLRAGDAGELFF. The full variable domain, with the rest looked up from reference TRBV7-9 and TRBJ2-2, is DTGVSQNPRHKITKRGQNVTFRCDPISEHNRLYWYRQTLGQGPEFLTYFQNEAQLEKSRLLSDRFSAERPKGSFSTLEIQRTEQGDSAMYLCASSLRAGDAGELFFGEGSRLTVL.

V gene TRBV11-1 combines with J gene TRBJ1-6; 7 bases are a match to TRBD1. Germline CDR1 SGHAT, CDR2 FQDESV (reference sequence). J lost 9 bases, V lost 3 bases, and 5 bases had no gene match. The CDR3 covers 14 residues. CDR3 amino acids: CASSFGQGGSPLHF. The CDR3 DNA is TGTGCCAGCAGCTTCGGGCAGGGGGGTTCACCCCTCCACTTT.

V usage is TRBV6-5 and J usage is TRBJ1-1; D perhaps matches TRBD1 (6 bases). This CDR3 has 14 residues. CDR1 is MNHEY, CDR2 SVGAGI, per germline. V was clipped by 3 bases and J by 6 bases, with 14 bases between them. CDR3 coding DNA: TGTGCCAGCAGTTATTACGGGGGGGCGGCTGAAGCTTTCTTT. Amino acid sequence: CASSYYGGAAEAFF.

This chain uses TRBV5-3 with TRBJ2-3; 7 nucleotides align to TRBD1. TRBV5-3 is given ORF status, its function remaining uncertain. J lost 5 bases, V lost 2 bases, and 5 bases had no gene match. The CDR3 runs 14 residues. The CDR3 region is CARSLDRVRDTQYF. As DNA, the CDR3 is TGTGCCAGAAGCTTAGACAGGGTTAGAGATACGCAGTATTTT.